Listed below are T cell receptor beta chains from one sample, sequenced in a study of technical replicates of blood from several donors. Data came from immunoSEQ multiplex PCR; TCRdb stores just in-frame clones and leaves some out. The sample carries approximately 92,000 clones, roughly 96% recorded once. Sequencing input: T cells isolated from PBMCs. The receptor set was obtained from a human donor in good health. Both conserved end residues are part of each CDR3. Fields, in order: D gene, clone size, V gene, J gene, CDR3 protein, CDR3 DNA. The D gene is left open where the match is weak. Only part of the rows carry a size: once, few, many, or a class if the clone is expanded.

d_call: TRBD1
clone_size: .
v_call: TRBV28
j_call: TRBJ1-2
cdr3_aa: CASSPGQDYGYTF
cdr3_nt: TGTGCCAGCAGTCCTGGACAGGACTATGGCTACACCTTC

d_call: .
clone_size: once
v_call: TRBV7-8
j_call: TRBJ1-5
cdr3_aa: CASSLALIGGIQPQHF
cdr3_nt: TGTGCCAGCAGCTTAGCGCTCATCGGGGGGATACAGCCCCAGCATTTT

d_call: .
clone_size: .
v_call: TRBV28
j_call: TRBJ1-3
cdr3_aa: CASSFPAGSGNTIYF
cdr3_nt: TGTGCCAGCAGTTTTCCCGCAGGGTCTGGAAACACCATATATTTT

d_call: .
clone_size: .
v_call: TRBV6-1
j_call: TRBJ1-2
cdr3_aa: CASSVLQGYTF
cdr3_nt: TGTGCCAGCAGTGTGTTACAGGGCTACACCTTC

d_call: TRBD1
clone_size: .
v_call: TRBV19
j_call: TRBJ2-7
cdr3_aa: CASSIDWGQGSEQYF
cdr3_nt: TGTGCCAGTAGTATAGATTGGGGACAGGGGAGCGAGCAGTACTTC

d_call: TRBD1
clone_size: .
v_call: TRBV6-5
j_call: TRBJ1-4
cdr3_aa: CASSASGTGKLFF
cdr3_nt: TGTGCCAGCAGTGCAAGCGGGACAGGGAAACTGTTTTTT

d_call: .
clone_size: .
v_call: TRBV28
j_call: TRBJ1-5
cdr3_aa: CASSSWDMGLNGNQPQHF
cdr3_nt: TGTGCCAGCAGCAGCTGGGACATGGGCTTGAATGGCAATCAGCCCCAGCATTTT

d_call: TRBD2
clone_size: .
v_call: TRBV12-5
j_call: TRBJ2-4
cdr3_aa: CASGLEAGVAKNIQYF
cdr3_nt: TGTGCTAGTGGTTTGGAAGCGGGGGTAGCCAAAAACATTCAGTACTTC

d_call: .
clone_size: once
v_call: TRBV19
j_call: TRBJ2-1
cdr3_aa: CASSISAAERGAPNNEQFF
cdr3_nt: TGTGCCAGTAGTATAAGTGCGGCGGAACGGGGGGCCCCTAACAATGAGCAGTTCTTC

d_call: TRBD2
clone_size: .
v_call: TRBV29-1
j_call: TRBJ2-1
cdr3_aa: CSVNGRGSRSYNEQFF
cdr3_nt: TGCAGCGTCAATGGGAGGGGCTCCCGCTCCTACAATGAGCAGTTCTTC

d_call: .
clone_size: .
v_call: TRBV5-8
j_call: TRBJ2-7
cdr3_aa: CASSLDTYSYEQYF
cdr3_nt: TGTGCCAGCAGCTTAGACACGTACTCCTACGAGCAGTACTTC

d_call: .
clone_size: .
v_call: TRBV30
j_call: TRBJ1-1
cdr3_aa: CAWSGQWSEAFF
cdr3_nt: TGTGCCTGGAGTGGACAGTGGTCTGAAGCTTTCTTT

d_call: .
clone_size: .
v_call: TRBV2
j_call: TRBJ1-1
cdr3_aa: CASSARTEAFF
cdr3_nt: TGTGCCAGCAGTGCTAGGACTGAAGCTTTCTTT

d_call: .
clone_size: .
v_call: TRBV10-3
j_call: TRBJ2-1
cdr3_aa: CAIRQGYGNEQFF
cdr3_nt: TGTGCCATCAGGCAGGGTTACGGTAATGAGCAGTTCTTC

d_call: TRBD2
clone_size: .
v_call: TRBV7-9
j_call: TRBJ2-1
cdr3_aa: CASSRLAGGSYNEQFF
cdr3_nt: TGTGCCAGCAGCCGTCTCGCGGGGGGCTCCTACAATGAGCAGTTCTTC

d_call: .
clone_size: .
v_call: TRBV7-8
j_call: TRBJ2-3
cdr3_aa: CASRGRASTDTQYF
cdr3_nt: TGTGCCAGCAGGGGCAGGGCAAGCACAGATACGCAGTATTTT

d_call: .
clone_size: .
v_call: TRBV19
j_call: TRBJ1-2
cdr3_aa: CASFKGGYGYTF
cdr3_nt: TGTGCCAGTTTCAAAGGGGGTTATGGCTACACCTTC

d_call: .
clone_size: .
v_call: TRBV28
j_call: TRBJ2-7
cdr3_aa: CASSNFGHSYEQYF
cdr3_nt: TGTGCCAGCAGTAATTTTGGCCACTCCTACGAGCAGTACTTC

d_call: TRBD1
clone_size: .
v_call: TRBV5-5
j_call: TRBJ1-1
cdr3_aa: CASSTGQLIMNTEAFF
cdr3_nt: TGTGCCAGCAGCACGGGACAGCTAATAATGAACACTGAAGCTTTCTTT

d_call: TRBD1
clone_size: .
v_call: TRBV10-2
j_call: TRBJ1-2
cdr3_aa: CASSEIGDRFYGYTF
cdr3_nt: TGCGCCAGCAGTGAGATAGGGGACAGGTTCTATGGCTACACCTTC

d_call: .
clone_size: .
v_call: TRBV4-2
j_call: TRBJ2-4
cdr3_aa: CASSQVEEDIQYF
cdr3_nt: TGTGCCAGCAGCCAAGTTGAGGAAGACATTCAGTACTTC

d_call: .
clone_size: .
v_call: TRBV15
j_call: TRBJ2-2
cdr3_aa: CATSPLQGNTGELFF
cdr3_nt: TGTGCCACCAGCCCTTTGCAGGGGAACACCGGGGAGCTGTTTTTT